What follows are 5 T cell receptor beta chains derived from one specimen sequenced in a study of shared clonotypes between healthy human individuals. Profiled with immunoSEQ multiplex PCR; TCRdb holds only in-frame clones, not every one. This sample has about half a million clones, with around four fifths found just once. The sequenced material came from PBMCs. These receptor sequences come from a woman aged 35 to 49 in good health. Some clones in this sample may be carry-over from other donors' samples.

This chain joins TRBV2 and TRBJ2-1; TRBD2 aligns across 12 bases. This CDR3 region has 15 residues. V lost 4 bases to trimming and J lost 2 bases; unmatched junction nucleotides: 0. Per germline, CDR1 SNHLY and CDR2 FYNNEI. The CDR3 nucleotides read TGTGCCAGCAGTGGACTAGCGGGGGCCTACAATGAGCAGTTCTTC. Encoded protein: CASSGLAGAYNEQFF.

The CDR3 bases are TGTGCCAGCAGCTGGACTAGCGGCGGCACAGATACGCAGTATTTT. Its translation: CASSWTSGGTDTQYF. This sequence joins TRBV6-1 and TRBJ2-3; TRBD2 aligns across 10 bases. The CDR3 extends over 15 amino acids. Germline assignment: CDR1 MNHNS and CDR2 SASEGT. J lost 1 base, V lost 6 bases, and 4 bases had no gene match.

The chain carries TRBV5-1 and TRBJ2-6; D is unresolved. The CDR3 has 14 residues. Germline CDR1 reads SGHRS; CDR2 reads YFSETQ. Trimming stripped 7 bases from V and 3 bases from J, with 11 bases between. CDR3 loop: CASCDGFGANVLTF. Written as DNA, the CDR3 is TGCGCCAGCTGTGACGGCTTTGGGGCCAACGTCCTGACTTTC. Full variable domain (rest looked up from reference TRBV5-1 and TRBJ2-6): KAGVTQTPRYLIKTRGQQVTLSCSPISGHRSVSWYQQTPGQGLQFLFEYFSETQRNKGNFPGRFSGRQFSNSRSEMNVSTLELGDSALYLCASCDGFGANVLTFGAGSRLTVL.

The chain combines TRBV6-1 with TRBJ1-2, with 8 bases fitting TRBD1. This CDR3 spans 13 amino acids. CDR1 is MNHNS, CDR2 SASEGT, per germline. J was trimmed by 8 bases and V by 4 bases; bases with no gene match: 6. The CDR3 nucleotides read TGTGCCAGCAGTGGGTGGACAGGGTCCGGCTACACCTTC. It encodes CASSGWTGSGYTF.

The V call is TRBV28, the J call TRBJ1-1; D is unclear. The germline V gene has CDR1 MDHEN and CDR2 SYDVKM. Trimming removed 5 bases from V and 3 bases from J, with 16 bases in between. CDR3 size: 15 residues. The CDR3 DNA reads as TGTGCCAGCAGTCTTGTCGGGGTCGTCGACACTGAAGCTTTCTTT. Translating it yields CASSLVGVVDTEAFF.